A selection of T cell receptor beta chains follows, all from one sample in a study of cytomegalovirus exposure and HLA in healthy donors. The protocol was immunoSEQ multiplex PCR, while the TCRdb copy is restricted to in-frame clones and leaves out a portion. The data contain under 200,000 clones, 95% to 96% of them seen just once; the ten biggest clones take up roughly 0.83%. The sample comprised PBMCs. The receptor source for this set is a woman aged 18-30 years in good health and CMV-seronegative. The CDR3 runs from the conserved cysteine through the conserved F or W. D genes are given only for firm matches. Only some rows state a clone size, as once, few, many or a class for expanded clones.

V gene,D gene,clone size,J gene,CDR3 protein,CDR3 DNA
TRBV7-9,.,once,TRBJ2-6,CASSLTGIGANVLTF,TGTGCCAGCAGCTTAACAGGGATCGGGGCCAACGTCCTGACTTTC
TRBV7-9,TRBD1,.,TRBJ2-2,CASNPGQGDTGELFF,TGTGCCAGCAACCCGGGACAGGGGGACACCGGGGAGCTGTTTTTT
TRBV5-6,.,.,TRBJ2-5,CASSLVVALESQETQYF,TGTGCCAGCAGCTTGGTGGTGGCCTTGGAGAGCCAAGAGACCCAGTACTTC
TRBV7-9,.,.,TRBJ2-7,CASSIRELGINEQYF,TGTGCCAGCAGCATCCGGGAGCTTGGGATTAACGAGCAGTACTTC
TRBV9,TRBD1,.,TRBJ2-3,CASSVGQGSRSTDTQYF,TGTGCCAGCAGCGTAGGACAGGGGTCCCGTAGCACAGATACGCAGTATTTT
TRBV4-3,TRBD2,.,TRBJ2-3,CASSPHSGGTADTQYF,TGCGCCAGCAGCCCCCATAGCGGGGGGACCGCGGATACGCAGTATTTT
TRBV7-9,.,.,TRBJ2-1,CASSLGSEQFF,TGTGCCAGCAGCTTAGGGAGTGAGCAGTTCTTC
TRBV27,.,.,TRBJ2-2,CASSYTGGGAGMGTGELFF,TGTGCCAGCAGTTACACGGGTGGTGGGGCAGGGATGGGCACCGGGGAGCTGTTTTTT
TRBV5-6,.,.,TRBJ2-1,CASSFASDSSYNEQFF,TGTGCCAGCAGCTTTGCCTCGGACAGCTCCTACAATGAGCAGTTCTTC
TRBV12-5,TRBD1,.,TRBJ2-1,CASRGQGAVNEQFF,TGTGCTAGTCGTGGACAGGGGGCTGTTAATGAGCAGTTCTTC
TRBV4-1,.,.,TRBJ2-1,CASSQEGVPNYNEQFF,TGCGCCAGCAGCCAAGAAGGGGTACCGAACTACAATGAGCAGTTCTTC
TRBV5-1,TRBD2,.,TRBJ2-5,CASSLRTSGDQETQYF,TGCGCCAGCAGCTTGAGGACTAGCGGGGACCAAGAGACCCAGTACTTC
TRBV11-2,.,.,TRBJ2-7,CASSRGGGVGYEQYF,TGTGCCAGCAGCCGGGGAGGGGGGGTAGGATACGAGCAGTACTTC
TRBV20-1,.,.,TRBJ1-5,CSASLQPQHF,TGCAGTGCTAGCCTTCAGCCCCAGCATTTT
TRBV29-1,.,.,TRBJ2-3,CSVEGGKGTDTQYF,TGCAGCGTTGAAGGAGGGAAAGGCACAGATACGCAGTATTTT
TRBV27,.,once,TRBJ1-6,CASRSEVLNSPLHF,TGTGCCAGCAGAAGTGAGGTCCTTAATTCACCCCTCCACTTT
TRBV2,TRBD1,.,TRBJ1-1,CASSPGQGTEAFF,TGTGCCAGCAGTCCAGGACAGGGCACTGAAGCTTTCTTT
TRBV4-1,.,.,TRBJ1-6,CVSSFPGDNSPLHF,TGCGTCAGCAGTTTTCCGGGTGATAATTCACCCCTCCACTTT
TRBV12-5,TRBD1,.,TRBJ2-5,CASGNGQGSYSSKETQYF,TGTGCTAGTGGTAACGGACAGGGAAGCTATTCGAGTAAAGAGACCCAGTACTTC
TRBV9,.,.,TRBJ1-2,CASSVEGPRAEWGYTF,TGTGCCAGCAGCGTAGAGGGCCCCAGGGCAGAATGGGGCTACACCTTC
TRBV6-6,.,.,TRBJ1-2,CASRGPQDGYTF,TGTGCCAGCAGGGGCCCACAGGATGGCTACACCTTC